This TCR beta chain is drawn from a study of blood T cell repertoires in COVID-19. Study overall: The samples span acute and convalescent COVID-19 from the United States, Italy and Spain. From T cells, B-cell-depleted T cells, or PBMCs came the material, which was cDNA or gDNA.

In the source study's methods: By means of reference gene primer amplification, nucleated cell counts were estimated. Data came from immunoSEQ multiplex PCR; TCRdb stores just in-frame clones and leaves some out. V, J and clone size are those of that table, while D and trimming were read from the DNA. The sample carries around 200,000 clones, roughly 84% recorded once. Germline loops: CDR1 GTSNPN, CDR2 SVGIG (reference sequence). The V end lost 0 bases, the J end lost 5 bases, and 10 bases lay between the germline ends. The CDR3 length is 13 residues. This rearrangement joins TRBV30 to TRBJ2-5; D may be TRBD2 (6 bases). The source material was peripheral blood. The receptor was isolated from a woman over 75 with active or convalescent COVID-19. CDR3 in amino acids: CAWSVGGGETQYF. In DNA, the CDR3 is TGTGCCTGGAGTGTAGGTGGGGGGGAGACCCAGTACTTC.